Below, 5 T cell receptor beta chains from the same sample are listed, as sequenced in a study of blood T cell repertoires in COVID-19. Only in-frame clones appear in the TCRdb table, and some are missing; sequencing was by immunoSEQ multiplex PCR. The top ten hold about 2.9% of the sample, which has some 390,000 clones, about 87% seen once. The specimen was peripheral blood. The receptors here all came from a human donor in a cohort sampled during active COVID-19.

The CDR3 loop reads CAWSVQVGYTF. DNA for the CDR3: TGTGCCTGGAGTGTACAAGTGGGCTACACCTTC. The V call is TRBV30, the J call TRBJ1-2; D remains unclear. Germline V lookup: CDR1 GTSNPN, CDR2 SVGIG (reference sequence). CDR3 length: 11 amino acids. V was cut by 0 bases and J by 8 bases, with 7 bases left in between.

In this sample, this clone turned up once. The chain couples TRBV30 to TRBJ2-1; 9 bases fit TRBD1. CDR3 size: 17 residues. With 4 bases clipped from V and 6 bases from J, the junction kept 16 bases outside the gene matches. The germline gives CDR1 GTSNPN, CDR2 SVGIG (reference sequence). This chain's CDR3 is CAWKKGGGTGSFNEQFF. As DNA, the CDR3 is TGTGCCTGGAAAAAAGGCGGCGGGACAGGGTCATTCAATGAGCAGTTCTTC.

This rearrangement joins TRBV7-2 to TRBJ2-7, with TRBD1 identical over 8 bases. Germline V gene lookup returns CDR1 SGHTA and CDR2 FQGNSA. J lost 7 bases, V lost 1 base, and 9 bases had no gene match. This CDR3 contains 15 residues. The CDR3 here is CASSLGGQGAGEQYF. In nucleotides, the CDR3 is TGTGCCAGCAGCTTAGGGGGCCAGGGGGCAGGGGAGCAGTACTTC. The variable domain in full, with the rest retrieved from reference TRBV7-2 and TRBJ2-7, is GAGVSQSPSNKVTEKGKDVELRCDPISGHTALYWYRQSLGQGLEFLIYFQGNSAPDKSGLPSDRFSAERTGGSVSTLTIQRTQQEDSAVYLCASSLGGQGAGEQYFGPGTRLTVT.

The rearrangement joins TRBV5-1 to TRBJ2-3, with 7 nucleotides matching TRBD1. V was clipped by 0 bases and J by 4 bases; unmatched bases: 17. This CDR3 comprises 19 residues. The V gene's germline CDR1 is SGHRS and CDR2 YFSETQ. Here the CDR3 reads CASSLGWTGPAVSADTQYF. CDR3 nucleotide sequence: TGCGCCAGCAGCTTGGGATGGACAGGCCCGGCCGTTTCGGCAGATACGCAGTATTTT.

This sequence joins TRBV30 and TRBJ1-2; TRBD1 might be the D (5 bases). The CDR3 is made up of 13 amino acids. V gave up 0 bases and J gave up 3 bases, with 8 bases separating them. Germline CDR1 is GTSNPN and CDR2 is SVGIG (reference sequence). CDR3 region: CAWSVSGDYGYTF. The CDR3 nucleotides read TGTGCCTGGAGTGTATCGGGGGACTATGGCTACACCTTC.